This is a list of T cell receptor beta chains from one sample in a study of T cell repertoires in cytomegalovirus infection. TCRdb passed the reads through MiXCR, listing each CDR3 protein once. The data hold 300,000 to 400,000 distinct CDR3 sequences, with around a sixth observed a single time. Sequenced material: PBMCs. The origin of the receptors is a human donor in good health (CMV status not recorded). Some clones in this sample may be carry-over from other donors' samples. CDR3s leave out the opening cysteine and the closing phenylalanine or tryptophan. Fields, in order: V gene, clone size, CDR3 protein. Some rows have no size entry. The others give once, few or many, or a class for an expanded clone.

V: TRBV5-4; size: many; CDR3: ASSFPGQYNEQF
V: TRBV5-6; size: many; CDR3: ASSLGGLQETQY
V: TRBV19; size: few; CDR3: ASSMQEGETQY
V: TRBV20-1; size: .; CDR3: SAVGRLNEQF
V: TRBV4-1; size: .; CDR3: ASSHGTGTYNSPLH
V: TRBV12-3/TRBV12-4; size: many; CDR3: ASSLRADPH
V: TRBV2; size: .; CDR3: ASCWSGDQPQH
V: TRBV12-3/TRBV12-4; size: .; CDR3: ASSLFQGGKETQY
V: TRBV7-9; size: few; CDR3: ASSLDTWGTQY
V: TRBV24-1; size: .; CDR3: ATSDVDREDNQPQH
V: TRBV7-8; size: many; CDR3: ASSFNRGARGRFYEQY
V: TRBV12-3/TRBV12-4; size: .; CDR3: ASTGGGSYYNEQF
V: TRBV6-5; size: many; CDR3: ASTGWGGAGQETQY
V: TRBV12-3/TRBV12-4; size: many; CDR3: ASSPPEGLRTNYGYT
V: TRBV19; size: few; CDR3: ASSSHRLAEETQY
V: TRBV20-1; size: .; CDR3: SATKDSNYGYT
V: TRBV5-4; size: few; CDR3: ASSLGSRPDYEQY
V: TRBV7-2; size: many; CDR3: ASSPLGRGSYGYT
V: TRBV28; size: .; CDR3: ASSFRGVLSYLEEPQH
V: TRBV15; size: few; CDR3: ATSSGTGYYSNQPQH
V: TRBV28; size: many; CDR3: ASSFLGEQYGYT
V: TRBV19; size: few; CDR3: ASSRQDLGTEAF